These 25 T cell receptor beta chains were sequenced from one sample in a study of cytomegalovirus exposure and HLA in healthy donors. The primer mix had 60 Vbeta and 13 Jbeta primers. Here immunoSEQ multiplex PCR was the method, and the copy in TCRdb shows in-frame clones only, minus some. The table lists roughly 150,000 clones, approximately 83% of them singletons. The sample was PBMCs. These receptor sequences come from a male donor in good health and CMV-seronegative.

The chain recombines TRBV4-1 with TRBJ1-3; D uncertain. Germline V gene lookup returns CDR1 MGHRA and CDR2 YSYEKL. This CDR3 has 13 residues. V lost 6 bases and J 0 bases, leaving 6 bases between the germline ends. This CDR3 reads CASRSSSGNTIYF. CDR3 bases: TGCGCCAGCAGGTCGAGCTCTGGAAACACCATATATTTT.

V is TRBV5-4 and J is TRBJ2-1; 9 nucleotides align to TRBD1. Germline CDR1 and CDR2: SGHNT and YYREEE (reference sequence). V dropped 0 bases and J dropped 6; count of bases not matched to a gene: 1. CDR3 length: 14 residues. CDR3 region: CASSLEQGANEQFF. CDR3 nucleotides: TGTGCCAGCAGCTTGGAACAGGGGGCCAATGAGCAGTTCTTC.

The chain couples TRBV19 to TRBJ1-2; no clear D. V dropped 1 base and J dropped 5 bases, with 8 bases sitting between them. The CDR3 extends over 13 amino acids. The germline V gene encodes CDR1 LNHDA and CDR2 SQIVND (reference sequence). The CDR3 DNA sequence: TGTGCCAGTAGTATAGGCGGAGATTATGGCTACACCTTC. Its translation: CASSIGGDYGYTF.

The chain recombines TRBV9 with TRBJ2-2; possible D gene TRBD1, 5 bases. Trimming shortened V by 0 bases and J by 0 bases, and 9 bases separated the two germline ends. This CDR3 spans 16 amino acids. Per germline, CDR1 SGDLS and CDR2 YYNGEE. The CDR3 sequence: CASSVAGMPNTGELFF. The DNA of the CDR3 is TGTGCCAGCAGCGTAGCAGGGATGCCGAACACCGGGGAGCTGTTTTTT. The variable domain in full, with the rest retrieved from reference TRBV9 and TRBJ2-2, is DSGVTQTPKHLITATGQRVTLRCSPRSGDLSVYWYQQSLDQGLQFLIQYYNGEERAKGNILERFSAQQFPDLHSELNLSSLELGDSALYFCASSVAGMPNTGELFFGEGSRLTVL.

This chain connects TRBV5-6 to TRBJ1-1; a weak D match, TRBD1 (5 bases). Trimming took 0 bases from V and 10 from J, leaving 10 bases between them. The CDR3 length is 12 residues. CDR1 SGHDT and CDR2 YYEEEE come from the germline V gene. The CDR3 nucleotides are TGTGCCAGCAGCTTGGCAGGGCGACGAGCTTTCTTT. This sequence encodes CASSLAGRRAFF.

In this sample, this clone turned up a few times. The V gene is TRBV6-1, the J gene TRBJ2-1, with 8 bases that match TRBD2. CDR3 length equals 14 residues. CDR1 and CDR2 (germline): MNHNS, SASEGT. J lost 3 bases, V lost 7 bases, and 5 bases had no gene match. The CDR3, as DNA: TGTGCCAGCACTCCGGGGGGGATCTACAATGAGCAGTTCTTC. This sequence encodes CASTPGGIYNEQFF.

This chain connects TRBV15 to TRBJ1-5, with D unclear. V was shortened by 5 bases and J by 3 bases, with 11 bases between the two germline ends. The length of the CDR3 is 14 residues. Germline lookup yields CDR1 LNHNV and CDR2 YYDKDF (reference sequence). The CDR3 sequence: CATSVRQNNQPQHF. The CDR3 nucleotides read TGTGCCACCAGCGTTCGACAAAACAATCAGCCCCAGCATTTT.

V is TRBV7-2 and J is TRBJ2-3; 8 bases are a match to TRBD2. Trimming removed 5 bases from V and 4 bases from J; junction bases left unmatched: 8. The length of the CDR3 is 15 residues. Germline V gene lookup returns CDR1 SGHTA and CDR2 FQGNSA. The CDR3 DNA follows: TGTGCCAGCAGCATACTCAGCGGGGGTGCAGATACGCAGTATTTT. Encoded protein: CASSILSGGADTQYF.

The table lists this clone with a few counts. The chain employs TRBV19 and TRBJ2-1; 10 nucleotides align to TRBD2. The CDR3 covers 17 residues. Germline CDR1 reads LNHDA; CDR2 reads SQIVND (reference sequence). Trimming took 4 bases from V and 1 from J; bases not matched to a gene: 7. The CDR3 DNA reads TGTGCCAGTAGTAAGCGGGGGGGCACCCTATCCTACAATGAGCAGTTCTTC. It is translated as CASSKRGGTLSYNEQFF.

In this sample, this clone turned up a few times. This chain links TRBV12-2 with TRBJ2-2; the listed D gene, TRBD2, was not tested against the DNA. TRBV12-2 is given as a pseudogene. CDR3 length: 15 residues. The CDR3 DNA is TGTGCAAGTCGCCCCCCGGGGCTAGCGGCCGGGGAGCTGTTTTTT. Protein sequence: CASRPPGLAAGELFF.

The chain joins TRBV7-9 to TRBJ1-4; 7 bases align to TRBD1. The CDR3 runs to 15 residues. CDR1 and CDR2 from the germline V gene are SEHNR and FQNEAQ (reference sequence). The J segment lost 7 bases and the V segment lost 6 bases, leaving 11 bases of the junction unmatched. The CDR3 is CASRDQGEGVEKLFF. In DNA form, the CDR3 reads TGTGCCAGCAGAGATCAGGGGGAAGGAGTTGAAAAACTGTTTTTT.

V usage is TRBV19 and J usage is TRBJ1-4, with D unresolved. Germline CDR1 reads LNHDA; CDR2 reads SQIVND (reference sequence). V lost 3 bases, J lost 7 bases, and 9 bases lay in between. CDR3 length equals 13 residues. The CDR3 region has the DNA TGTGCCAGTAGTATTGAGGGCGGTGAAAAACTGTTTTTT. As protein: CASSIEGGEKLFF. The full variable domain, completed using reference TRBV19 and TRBJ1-4, is DGGITQSPKYLFRKEGQNVTLSCEQNLNHDAMYWYRQDPGQGLRLIYYSQIVNDFQKGDIAEGYSVSREKKESFPLTVTSAQKNPTAFYLCASSIEGGEKLFFGSGTQLSVL.

The V gene is TRBV18, the J gene TRBJ1-1, with D possibly being TRBD1 (6 bases). V lost 3 bases and J lost 5, with 16 bases in between. The CDR3 contains 15 residues. Germline V lookup: CDR1 KGHSH, CDR2 LQKENI. The CDR3 region is CASSPNTGMGTEAFF. The DNA of the CDR3 is TGTGCCAGCTCACCCAACACAGGGATGGGTACTGAAGCTTTCTTT.

A note on this clone: The junction departs from germline at one end; a sequencing error may be responsible. Other DNA sequences in this specimen translate into the identical CDR3. V usage is TRBV28 and J usage is TRBJ2-3, with 8 bases fitting TRBD2. The CDR3 sequence is 13 residues long. Germline V gene data show CDR1 as MDHEN and CDR2 as SYDVKM. CDR3 sequence (DNA): TGCGCCTCCGCGGGGGGTAGCACAGATACGCAGTATTTT. This translates into CASAGGSTDTQYF.

The chain joins TRBV11-2 to TRBJ2-2, with 7 bases that match TRBD1. The V gene's germline CDR1 is SGHAT and CDR2 FQNNGV. The CDR3 sequence is 15 residues long. The V and J ends lost 3 bases and 3 bases, in that order; junction bases with no gene match: 4. The chain's CDR3 is CASSFRGMDTGELFF. DNA of the CDR3: TGTGCCAGCAGCTTCAGGGGGATGGACACCGGGGAGCTGTTTTTT.

The chain has TRBV11-2 and TRBJ2-7; TRBD1 is a possible D gene (6 bases). Germline V gives CDR1 SGHAT, CDR2 FQNNGV. V was clipped by 5 bases and J by 2 bases, with 13 bases between them. The length of the CDR3 is 14 residues. DNA for the CDR3: TGTGCCAGCAGCAACACCAGGGGAACCTACGAGCAGTACTTC. Amino acid sequence: CASSNTRGTYEQYF.

V usage is TRBV11-2 and J usage is TRBJ2-1, with a possible D match to TRBD1 (5 bases). Per the germline V gene, CDR1 is SGHAT and CDR2 is FQNNGV. Trimming took off 3 bases at V and 13 bases at J, with 19 bases between the two ends. This CDR3 comprises 14 residues. The chain's CDR3 is CASSFSGLQETQFF. For the CDR3, the DNA is TGTGCCAGCAGCTTTTCAGGGCTCCAAGAGACCCAGTTCTTC.

The J gene is TRBJ2-7, the V gene TRBV27; maybe TRBD1 (6 bases). Germline assignment: CDR1 MNHEY and CDR2 SMNVEV (reference sequence). The CDR3 sequence is 13 residues long. Trimming left V 0 bases short and J 5 bases short, with 8 bases between. The CDR3, as DNA: TGTGCCAGCAGTTTATCTGGGGGCCACGAGCAGTACTTC. Amino acid sequence: CASSLSGGHEQYF.

This chain connects TRBV6-6 to TRBJ1-4, with D perhaps matching TRBD1 (5 bases). Trimming removed 5 bases from V and 4 bases from J, with 11 bases in between. The V gene's germline CDR1 is MNHNY and CDR2 SVGAGI (reference sequence). The CDR3 length is 14 residues. The CDR3 region is CASSHRNDNEKLFF. CDR3 nucleotide sequence: TGTGCCAGCAGTCACAGGAACGATAATGAAAAACTGTTTTTT.

V gene TRBV5-1 combines with J gene TRBJ1-1; 8 bases line up with TRBD1. The germline CDR1 and CDR2 sequences are SGHRS and YFSETQ. The CDR3 runs to 15 residues. After removal of 3 bases from V and 0 bases from J, the junction contained 4 bases not matched to a gene. In DNA, the CDR3 is TGCGCCAGCAGCTCCGGGACAGGAGTGAACACTGAAGCTTTCTTT. Translation gives CASSSGTGVNTEAFF.

V gene TRBV10-3 combines with J gene TRBJ1-2; D gene ambiguous. Germline loops: CDR1 ENHRY, CDR2 SYGVKD. The CDR3 totals 13 residues. With 3 bases removed from V and 2 bases from J, the gap between germline ends came to 7 bases. Here the CDR3 DNA reads TGTGCCATCAGTGAAACGGTGAACTATGGCTACACCTTC. This sequence encodes CAISETVNYGYTF.

The chain links TRBV6-5 to TRBJ2-5; 9 bases are a match to TRBD2. CDR3 length: 14 residues. Losses at the gene ends were 5 bases for V and 3 bases for J; bases not matched to a gene: 4. Germline-derived CDR1 and CDR2 are MNHEY and SVGAGI. CDR3 bases: TGTGCCAGCAGTAGGCCTAGCGGGAAAGAGACCCAGTACTTC. Translating gives CASSRPSGKETQYF.

The rearrangement joins TRBV10-3 to TRBJ1-5; D gene unclear. CDR1 and CDR2 (germline): ENHRY, SYGVKD. The CDR3 runs 13 residues. The V and J ends lost 0 bases and 9 bases respectively, with 9 bases between them. The CDR3 sequence: CAISESFQSPQHF. CDR3 in DNA: TGTGCCATCAGTGAGTCTTTTCAATCGCCCCAGCATTTT.

This sequence joins TRBV4-3 and TRBJ1-4; D call uncertain. The CDR3 covers 16 residues. Trimming took 1 base from V and 0 from J, leaving 9 bases between them. Germline CDR1 and CDR2: LGHNA and YSLEER. CDR3 region: CASSQAIIATNEKLFF. CDR3 DNA sequence: TGCGCCAGCAGCCAAGCCATCATTGCAACTAATGAAAAACTGTTTTTT.

The CDR3 loop is CASSLNLADTQYF. In DNA, the CDR3 is TGTGCCAGCAGCTTAAACCTTGCGGATACGCAGTATTTT. The chain employs TRBV11-2 and TRBJ2-3, with D unclear. Germline CDR1 SGHAT, CDR2 FQNNGV. The CDR3 is 13 residues long. Trimming took off 2 bases at V and 6 bases at J, with 9 bases between the two ends.